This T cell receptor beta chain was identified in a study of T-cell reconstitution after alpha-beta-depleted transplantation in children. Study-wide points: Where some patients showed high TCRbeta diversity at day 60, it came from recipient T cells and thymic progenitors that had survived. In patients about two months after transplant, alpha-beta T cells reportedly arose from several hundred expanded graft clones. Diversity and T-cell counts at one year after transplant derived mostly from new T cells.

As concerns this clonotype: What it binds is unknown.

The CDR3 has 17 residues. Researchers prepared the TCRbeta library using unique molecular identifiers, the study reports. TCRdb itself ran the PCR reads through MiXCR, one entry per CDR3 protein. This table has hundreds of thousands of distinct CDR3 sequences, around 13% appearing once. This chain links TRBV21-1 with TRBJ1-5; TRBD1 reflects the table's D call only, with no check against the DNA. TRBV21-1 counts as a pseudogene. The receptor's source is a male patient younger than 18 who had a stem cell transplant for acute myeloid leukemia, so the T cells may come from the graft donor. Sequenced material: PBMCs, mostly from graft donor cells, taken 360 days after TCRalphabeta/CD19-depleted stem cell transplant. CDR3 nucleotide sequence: TGTGCCAGCAGCATCTGCAAACAGGGTGGGCCCAATCAGCCCCAGCATTTT. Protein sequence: CASSICKQGGPNQPQHF.